The following is a TCR beta chain sequence with its context. This entry is derived from a study of T cells after yellow fever vaccination. Using its own MiXCR run on the 5' RACE reads, TCRdb lists one record per CDR3 protein. The data show a few hundred thousand distinct CDR3 sequences, over 4% seen once. The CDR3 sequence is 13 residues long. The germline CDR1 and CDR2 sequences are SGHRS and YFSETQ. The V end lost 5 bases, the J end lost 5 bases, and 13 bases lay between the germline ends. The V gene is TRBV5-1, the J gene TRBJ2-5; no reliable D call. This TCR was sampled from a man aged 18 to 29 who received the YFV17D yellow fever vaccine. Sequenced material: PBMCs, taken 5 days after the yellow fever booster vaccination. CDR3 in amino acids: CASSYSEWETQYF. The CDR3 nucleotides are TGCGCCAGCAGTTACAGTGAATGGGAGACCCAGTACTTC.